This is a list of T cell receptor beta chains from one sample in a study of shared clonotypes between healthy human individuals. Clones were sequenced by immunoSEQ multiplex PCR, and TCRdb holds only the in-frame ones, with some missing. This repertoire shows hundreds of thousands of clones, roughly 98% found once; its top ten account for 0.3%. The sequenced material came from naive CD8+ T cells sorted from blood. These receptors originate from a man aged 30 to 39 in good health. Each CDR3 is given with its conserved first and last residue. A D gene is named only where the DNA matches it firmly. The size entry is marked missing in some rows and otherwise reads once, few, many or a size class.

v_gene,j_gene,d_gene,abundance,CDR3aa,CDR3nt
TRBV9,TRBJ2-5,-,-,CASSVGGSNQETQYF,TGTGCCAGCAGCGTAGGGGGCAGTAACCAAGAGACCCAGTACTTC
TRBV4-3,TRBJ2-1,-,-,CASSQVWRGGPNNEQFF,TGCGCCAGCAGCCAAGTTTGGCGCGGCGGTCCGAACAATGAGCAGTTCTTC
TRBV7-9,TRBJ2-7,TRBD2,-,CASSAGTSGGYEQYF,TGTGCCAGCAGCGCCGGGACTAGCGGGGGGTACGAGCAGTACTTC
TRBV2,TRBJ2-7,-,-,CASSATAYEQYF,TGTGCCAGCAGTGCGACGGCCTACGAGCAGTACTTC
TRBV5-6,TRBJ2-7,-,once,CASSSPYEQYF,TGTGCCAGCAGCTCGCCATACGAGCAGTACTTC
TRBV9,TRBJ2-1,TRBD2,-,CASSVDRGGLDNEQFF,TGTGCCAGCAGCGTGGATAGGGGTGGACTAGACAATGAGCAGTTCTTC
TRBV19,TRBJ2-7,-,-,CASSIFGGRTYEQYF,TGTGCCAGTAGTATCTTCGGGGGCAGGACCTACGAGCAGTACTTC
TRBV4-3,TRBJ2-5,-,-,CASSQDLWGETQYF,TGCGCCAGCAGCCAAGACCTGTGGGGAGAGACCCAGTACTTC
TRBV5-5,TRBJ2-7,-,-,CASSFNGYEQYF,TGTGCCAGCAGCTTTAACGGCTACGAGCAGTACTTC
TRBV7-9,TRBJ2-1,-,-,CASSTDFYNEQFF,TGTGCCAGCAGCACGGACTTCTACAATGAGCAGTTCTTC
TRBV4-2,TRBJ2-7,-,-,CASSQVASPYEQYF,TGTGCCAGCAGCCAAGTGGCTAGCCCGTACGAGCAGTACTTC
TRBV5-1,TRBJ2-6,-,-,CASSLEGSGANVLTF,TGCGCCAGCAGCTTGGAAGGGTCTGGGGCCAACGTCCTGACTTTC
TRBV7-7,TRBJ2-3,TRBD2,-,CASSTGTRSGGDTQYF,TGTGCTAGCAGCACCGGGACTAGGTCGGGTGGGGATACGCAGTATTTT
TRBV4-1,TRBJ2-3,-,-,CASSQVTSDTQYF,TGCGCCAGCAGCCAAGTCACCTCAGATACGCAGTATTTT